The clone carrying this T cell receptor beta chain appeared once. Its antigen is as yet unknown. The data stem from a study of siplizumab effects on memory and regulatory T cells. TCRdb's table, derived via immunoSEQ multiplex PCR, lists solely in-frame clones and lacks some. The sample carries fewer than 110,000 clones, about nine tenths recorded once. The germline V gene has CDR1 MDHEN and CDR2 SYDVKM. This CDR3 has 14 residues. V gave up 7 bases and J gave up 3 bases, with 12 bases separating them. Study results and caveats: The naive T cell population seemed more diverse than memory cells and seemed a major contributor to the alloresponse. Controls had approximately 27% Treg-derived mappable alloreactive CD4+ clones on average, versus approximately 70% with siplizumab. In siplizumab cultures, the suppressive function of proliferating Tregs remained unconfirmed.

The clonotype comes from a human donor in good health. This rearrangement joins TRBV28 to TRBJ2-2; weak D call: TRBD1 (5 bases). Input material: non-Treg CD4+ T cells sorted from blood. The CDR3 sequence is CASNAQGDTGELFF. CDR3 DNA sequence: TGTGCCAGCAACGCCCAGGGTGACACCGGGGAGCTGTTTTTT.